A selection of T cell receptor beta chains follows, all from one sample in a study of OX40 agonist ivuxolimab in advanced cancers. Profiling relied on immunoSEQ multiplex PCR, and the TCRdb table lists in-frame clones only, not all of them. Altogether about 32,000 clones are present, over 80% being singletons, with the ten largest covering over 4%. The sample in question was CD4+ or CD8+ T cells sorted from blood, obtained in a trial of the OX40 agonist ivuxolimab. The receptor set was obtained from an adult with an advanced solid tumor such as melanoma, head and neck, liver or kidney cancer. Both conserved end residues are part of each CDR3. A D gene is named only where the DNA matches it firmly. Some rows have no size entry. The others give once, few or many, or a class for an expanded clone.

TGCGCCAGCAGCCAAGTTAAAGGGGGCTCTGGGGCCAACGTCCTGACTTTC	CASSQVKGGSGANVLTF	.	TRBJ2-6	TRBV4-1	.
TGTGCCAGCAGCGTTACAGCGGGGGAAGCCTACGAGCAGTACTTC	CASSVTAGEAYEQYF	TRBD2	TRBJ2-7	TRBV9	.
TGCGCCAGCAGCCAAGCTCGGGAGGGCCTTTACGAGCAGTACTTC	CASSQAREGLYEQYF	TRBD2	TRBJ2-7	TRBV4-3	.
TGTGCCAGCAGTGATTGGCACTCTGGGGCCAACGTCCTGACTTTC	CASSDWHSGANVLTF	.	TRBJ2-6	TRBV2	.
TGTGCCAGCAGTTTCTTCCCGGGTCTGCAGAACACCGGGGAGCTGTTTTTT	CASSFFPGLQNTGELFF	.	TRBJ2-2	TRBV27	.
TGTGCCAGCAGGCTAGTTCTAGCGGGAGTTAATGAGCAGTTCTTC	CASRLVLAGVNEQFF	TRBD2	TRBJ2-1	TRBV28	.
TGTGCCAGCAGCCTCTGGACAGGGTTCCCCGTCTACAATGAGCAGTTCTTC	CASSLWTGFPVYNEQFF	TRBD1	TRBJ2-1	TRBV7-9	.
TGTGCCAGCAGCTTAGGAGGGGCCCTCCAAGAGACCCAGTACTTC	CASSLGGALQETQYF	.	TRBJ2-5	TRBV13	.
TGTGCCGCCGGCGAGATAGATACGCAGTATTTT	CAAGEIDTQYF	.	TRBJ2-3	TRBV7-9	once
TGCACCAGCAGCCAAGATTCAAAGCGGGCGGAGAAAGAGACCCAGTACTTC	CTSSQDSKRAEKETQYF	.	TRBJ2-5	TRBV1	.
TGTGCCAGCAGCCCTGGATGGACAGGTCTAACCTACGAGCAGTACTTC	CASSPGWTGLTYEQYF	TRBD1	TRBJ2-7	TRBV5-6	.
TGCGCCAGCAGCCCCCCCGGGGGGCCGAAAGGCTACACCTTC	CASSPPGGPKGYTF	.	TRBJ1-2	TRBV4-1	.
TGTGCCAGCAGTGACGACAGCTCTGGGGCCAACGTCCTGACTTTC	CASSDDSSGANVLTF	.	TRBJ2-6	TRBV6-4	.
TGTGCTAGTACTAGGGACCAAGAGACCCAGTACTTC	CASTRDQETQYF	.	TRBJ2-5	TRBV12-5	.
TGTGCCAGCAGTGTCGACTCCGGCGGGTACAATGAGCAGTTCTTC	CASSVDSGGYNEQFF	.	TRBJ2-1	TRBV6-5	.
TGTGCCAGCAGCCCCGCAGGTGGCGGCAGAGGCTACGAGCAGTACTTC	CASSPAGGGRGYEQYF	.	TRBJ2-7	TRBV7-6	.
TGTGCCAGCAGCTTAGCGCGGGGTCTGGCAGATACGCAGTATTTT	CASSLARGLADTQYF	.	TRBJ2-3	TRBV11-1	.
TGTGCCAGCAGCCAAGATAGGGGGACAGGGGATGAAAAACTGTTTTTT	CASSQDRGTGDEKLFF	TRBD1	TRBJ1-4	TRBV4-2	.
TGTGCCAGCAGCGCGGTGGTGGGCGGAAACACCATATATTTT	CASSAVVGGNTIYF	.	TRBJ1-3	TRBV9	.
TGTGCCAGTAGTATAGCGGCCGGGGCGGGCTATGGCTACACCTTC	CASSIAAGAGYGYTF	.	TRBJ1-2	TRBV19	.
TGTGCCAGCAGCGTAGGGGACACCGACTATGGCTACACCTTC	CASSVGDTDYGYTF	.	TRBJ1-2	TRBV9	.
TGTGCCAGCAGAAAAGGGGGCCCCAATCAGCCCCAGCATTTT	CASRKGGPNQPQHF	TRBD1	TRBJ1-5	TRBV27	.
TGTGCCAGCCACTCGGGGGCCCCGACAGGCAACTATGGCTACACCTTC	CASHSGAPTGNYGYTF	.	TRBJ1-2	TRBV11-2	.
TGTGCCAGCAGATGGACAGGAGCAACTAATGAAAAACTGTTTTTT	CASRWTGATNEKLFF	TRBD1	TRBJ1-4	TRBV25-1	.
TGTGCCAGCAGTCCGAGGGCCCCGGGACAGGGAGGCGAGCAGTACTTC	CASSPRAPGQGGEQYF	TRBD1	TRBJ2-7	TRBV7-9	.
TGCGCCAGCAGCCAAGTGACAGATAGCAATCAGCCCCAGCATTTT	CASSQVTDSNQPQHF	.	TRBJ1-5	TRBV4-1	once
TGTGCCAGCAGCCGCGAGCTAGCGGGCCCTTACTCGTACAATGAGCAGTTCTTC	CASSRELAGPYSYNEQFF	TRBD2	TRBJ2-1	TRBV7-2	.
TGTGCCAGTAGTATACAACTAGCGGGGGTTGAGCAGTTCTTC	CASSIQLAGVEQFF	TRBD2	TRBJ2-1	TRBV19	.
TGTGCCAGCAGCCTCGGGGACTCCTACGAGCAGTACTTC	CASSLGDSYEQYF	.	TRBJ2-7	TRBV7-2	.
TGTGCCAGCAGCCTGGGGTGGGGTCCGGGAAACACCATATATTTT	CASSLGWGPGNTIYF	.	TRBJ1-3	TRBV5-4	.
TGTGCCAGCAGCCAAGATATGAGGAATGAGCAGTTCTTC	CASSQDMRNEQFF	.	TRBJ2-1	TRBV14	.
TGTGCCAGCAGCTTCTATCACAGGGACACAGATACGCAGTATTTT	CASSFYHRDTDTQYF	.	TRBJ2-3	TRBV5-4	.
TGTGCCAGCAGTTATGGGGGCGAGTCCACTGAAGCTTTCTTT	CASSYGGESTEAFF	.	TRBJ1-1	TRBV6-5	.
TGTGCCAGCTCGCTCGGTAGCGGCTCGTACTACGAGCAGTACTTC	CASSLGSGSYYEQYF	.	TRBJ2-7	TRBV18	.
TGTGCCAGCACCCTATTTGGGCAGGGGACCATCGGGGATACGCAGTATTTT	CASTLFGQGTIGDTQYF	.	TRBJ2-3	TRBV7-6	once
TGTGCCAGCTCACCACCGGGACCAAAATACAATGAGCAGTTCTTC	CASSPPGPKYNEQFF	.	TRBJ2-1	TRBV18	once
TGTGCCTGGAGTCAAGGGGGCTCCTACGAGCAGTACTTC	CAWSQGGSYEQYF	.	TRBJ2-7	TRBV30	.
TGTGCCAGCAGCTCCATCGGGGCAGAGGAGCAGTACTTC	CASSSIGAEEQYF	.	TRBJ2-7	TRBV5-6	.
TGCGCCAGCAGTGAGTCGATCTTCTCTAGCCCGTCCACAGATACGCAGTATTTT	CASSESIFSSPSTDTQYF	.	TRBJ2-3	TRBV10-2	.
TGTGCCAGTAGTACGGGACTAAACACTGAAGCTTTCTTT	CASSTGLNTEAFF	.	TRBJ1-1	TRBV19	.
TGTGCCAGCAGCCACGTTTCTGCTGTCTATGGCTACACCTTC	CASSHVSAVYGYTF	.	TRBJ1-2	TRBV14	.
TGTGCCATCAGTGCCGGGGGATGGGGTCAGCCCCAGCATTTT	CAISAGGWGQPQHF	.	TRBJ1-5	TRBV10-3	once
TGTGCCAGCAGCTTCCTGCCTAGCGGAAAAGAGACCCAGTACTTC	CASSFLPSGKETQYF	TRBD2	TRBJ2-5	TRBV7-8	.
TGTGCCAGCAGTTTACCAACAACTAGCGGGAGTAAGGGGCAGGGCTACGAGCAGTACTTC	CASSLPTTSGSKGQGYEQYF	TRBD2	TRBJ2-7	TRBV28	.
TGTGCCAGCAGCGGGATCGGCAACGGCACAGATACGCAGTATTTT	CASSGIGNGTDTQYF	.	TRBJ2-3	TRBV7-9	.
TGTGCCAGTTTGGCAGGGACGTCGGAGACCCAGTACTTC	CASLAGTSETQYF	.	TRBJ2-5	TRBV2	.
TGCGCCAGCAGCCGGACTAGCGGGGTCCCGAACACCGGGGAGCTGTTTTTT	CASSRTSGVPNTGELFF	TRBD2	TRBJ2-2	TRBV4-1	.
TGTGCCAGCAGTGACTCGAAGTATCCCGTGGCGCAGTATTTT	CASSDSKYPVAQYF	.	TRBJ2-3	TRBV6-4	.
TGTGCCAGCAGTTTATGGGGGGACAATCAGCCCCAGCATTTT	CASSLWGDNQPQHF	.	TRBJ1-5	TRBV27	.
TGTGCCTGGAGCGTAGGGACTAGCGGAAACACAGATACGCAGTATTTT	CAWSVGTSGNTDTQYF	TRBD2	TRBJ2-3	TRBV30	.
TGTGCCAGCAGCTTTGGCGGCGATAGAGCGCAGTATTTT	CASSFGGDRAQYF	.	TRBJ2-3	TRBV9	.